A selection of T cell receptor beta chains follows, all from one sample in a study of Ad26.COV2.S vaccination and SARS-CoV-2 variants. The method was immunoSEQ multiplex PCR; TCRdb's version includes in-frame clones alone and lacks a portion of them. The data show 100,000 or so clones, with around three quarters seen just once and 17% held by the top ten. The material was peripheral blood, obtained after recovery from COVID-19. Every receptor here comes from a human donor who had recovered from COVID-19. The CDR3 runs from the conserved cysteine through the conserved F or W. The order of the fields is CDR3 length, clone size, J gene, V gene, D gene, CDR3 protein, CDR3 DNA. A D gene is named only where the DNA matches it firmly. Expanded clones are given a class, and other clones once, few, many or no size at all.

length: 14
size: few
J: TRBJ1-5
V: TRBV28
D: NA
CDR3: CASSFWGSNQPQHF
DNA: TGTGCCAGCAGTTTTTGGGGAAGCAATCAGCCCCAGCATTTT

length: 16
size: NA
J: TRBJ2-3
V: TRBV9
D: TRBD2
CDR3: CASSVEGSGGWDTQYF
DNA: TGTGCCAGCAGCGTAGAGGGGAGCGGGGGTTGGGATACGCAGTATTTT

length: 10
size: NA
J: TRBJ1-4
V: TRBV2
D: NA
CDR3: CASRVEKLFF
DNA: TGTGCCAGCAGGGTTGAAAAACTGTTTTTT

length: 16
size: NA
J: TRBJ2-5
V: TRBV28
D: NA
CDR3: CASSPRVRLLQETQYF
DNA: TGTGCCAGCAGTCCCCGGGTCAGGCTGCTCCAAGAGACCCAGTACTTC

length: 15
size: NA
J: TRBJ1-3
V: TRBV7-2
D: NA
CDR3: CASSLKSFGVDTIYF
DNA: TGTGCCAGCAGCTTAAAGTCTTTCGGGGTTGACACCATATATTTT

length: 16
size: NA
J: TRBJ2-2
V: TRBV11-2
D: NA
CDR3: CASSWRGRENTGELFF
DNA: TGTGCCAGCAGCTGGCGGGGCAGGGAGAACACCGGGGAGCTGTTTTTT

length: 17
size: once
J: TRBJ1-2
V: TRBV30
D: TRBD1
CDR3: CAWSVPFTGAANYGYTF
DNA: TGTGCCTGGAGTGTTCCCTTCACAGGGGCCGCTAACTATGGCTACACCTTC

length: 12
size: NA
J: TRBJ1-3
V: TRBV28
D: NA
CDR3: CASSLRAHTIYF
DNA: TGTGCCAGCAGTTTAAGGGCACACACCATATATTTT

length: 12
size: NA
J: TRBJ1-1
V: TRBV24-1
D: NA
CDR3: CATSDFGSQAFF
DNA: TGTGCCACCAGTGATTTTGGCAGCCAAGCTTTCTTT

length: 12
size: NA
J: TRBJ2-7
V: TRBV30
D: NA
CDR3: CAWSSIFGEQYF
DNA: TGTGCCTGGAGCTCCATCTTTGGCGAGCAGTACTTC

length: 16
size: NA
J: TRBJ2-7
V: TRBV25-1
D: NA
CDR3: CAPRGRGPRHTYEQYF
DNA: TGTGCCCCCCGGGGGCGCGGGCCTCGCCACACTTACGAGCAGTACTTC

length: 14
size: NA
J: TRBJ2-2
V: TRBV27
D: NA
CDR3: CASSFTGYTGELFF
DNA: TGTGCCAGCAGTTTCACAGGGTACACCGGGGAGCTGTTTTTT

length: 14
size: NA
J: TRBJ2-7
V: TRBV5-4
D: TRBD1
CDR3: CASRRGTGGLEQYF
DNA: TGTGCCAGCAGACGTGGGACAGGGGGGCTCGAGCAGTACTTC

length: 16
size: NA
J: TRBJ1-6
V: TRBV28
D: NA
CDR3: CASTPRPLGSNSPLHF
DNA: TGTGCCAGCACCCCGAGGCCTTTGGGATCAAATTCACCCCTCCACTTT

length: 13
size: NA
J: TRBJ1-6
V: TRBV4-1
D: NA
CDR3: CASSQDTNSPLHF
DNA: TGCGCCAGCAGCCAAGACACAAATTCACCCCTCCACTTT

length: 16
size: NA
J: TRBJ2-3
V: TRBV5-5
D: TRBD2
CDR3: CASSTTSGGFTDTQYF
DNA: TGTGCCAGCAGCACGACTAGCGGGGGTTTCACAGATACGCAGTATTTT